This entry concerns a single T cell receptor beta chain. Antigen unknown. The sample originates from a study of cytomegalovirus exposure and HLA in healthy donors. Findings and caveats of the study: Association of 17,000 or so TCR beta sequences with HLA alleles was found at 0.05 false discovery rate in a later analysis. Highly shared sequence variants in one cluster were likely a sequencing artifact. 87-base-pair reads could not separate some V segments, including TRBV6-2 and TRBV6-3.

This PCR relied on a set of 60 Vbeta primers and 13 Jbeta primers. Assay: immunoSEQ multiplex PCR; the TCRdb copy retains only in-frame clones and omits some. Recorded here are more than 100,000 clones; the top ten clones represent roughly 1.5%. In germline, CDR1 is MNHNS, CDR2 SASEGT. The CDR3 covers 13 residues. J was trimmed by 6 bases and V by 8 bases; bases with no gene match: 4. The sequenced sample consisted of PBMCs. The chain couples TRBV6-1 to TRBJ2-2; the match to TRBD1 covers 9 bases. This TCR was sampled from a middle-aged woman in good health and CMV-seronegative. In DNA form, the CDR3 reads TGTGCCAGCTTACAGGGGGCTGCCGGGGAGCTGTTTTTT. Translated, it gives CASLQGAAGELFF.